The 29 T cell receptor beta chains given below trace back to one sample, sequenced in a study of blood T cells in healthy people across ages. Combining a sample-barcoded 5' primer with a J-beta primer mix, a second PCR ran for 7 to 11 cycles. TCRdb processed the 5' RACE reads anew with MiXCR; each CDR3 protein has one entry. The sample shows hundreds of thousands of distinct CDR3 sequences, about 25% of them seen only once. These records were also assigned to another study, of T cells of mothers and their children.

Sequencing used blood. Receptor source: a boy aged 5-17 years in good health.

This chain connects TRBV4-2 to TRBJ2-5, with 13 bases fitting TRBD2. TRBJ2-1 explains the end of the DNA better; the J call may be wrong. Germline lookup yields CDR1 LGHNA and CDR2 YNFKEQ. The CDR3 covers 20 residues. As DNA, the CDR3 is TGTGCCAGCAGCCAAACCTCCTCAATACTAGCGGGAGGGCCCGGGAATGAGCAGTTCTTC. Residues: CASSQTSSILAGGPGNEQFF.

This rearrangement joins TRBV9 to TRBJ2-2; D unclear. This CDR3 is built from 13 residues. Germline V gene data show CDR1 as SGDLS and CDR2 as YYNGEE. Trimming cost V 1 base and J 5 bases, with 6 bases left between them. The CDR3 DNA reads as TGTGCCAGCAGCGTACTGGGGACCGGGGAGCTGTTTTTT. It specifies CASSVLGTGELFF.

The rearrangement links TRBV15 to TRBJ2-1, with 12 positions matching TRBD2. Germline-derived CDR1 and CDR2 are LNHNV and YYDKDF (reference sequence). This CDR3 is 16 amino acids long. After removal of 3 bases from V and 4 bases from J, the junction contained 4 bases not matched to a gene. The CDR3 DNA reads as TGTGCCACCAGCAGGGATCTAGCGGGAGGGTACAATGAGCAGTTCTTC. Protein: CATSRDLAGGYNEQFF.

This clonotype was found a few times. The chain combines TRBV2 with TRBJ1-1, with 9 bases that match TRBD1. CDR3 length: 16 residues. J was trimmed by 0 bases and V by 9 bases; bases with no gene match: 11. The germline gives CDR1 SNHLY, CDR2 FYNNEI. As DNA, the CDR3 is TGTGCCAGACTTACAGGGGGCGACTACATGAACACTGAAGCTTTCTTT. Translated: CARLTGGDYMNTEAFF. Variable domain in full (rest from reference TRBV2 and TRBJ1-1): EPEVTQTPSHQVTQMGQEVILRCVPISNHLYFYWYRQILGQKVEFLVSFYNNEISEKSEIFDDQFSVERPDGSNFTLKIRSTKLEDSAMYFCARLTGGDYMNTEAFFGQGTRLTVV.

This clonotype has a count of ten or more. The chain links TRBV15 to TRBJ1-4; D not resolved. The V end lost 5 bases, the J end lost 0 bases, and 13 bases lay between the germline ends. CDR1 LNHNV and CDR2 YYDKDF come from the germline V gene (reference sequence). The CDR3 runs to 16 residues. CDR3 sequence (DNA): TGTGCCACCAGCGAGCCGCATCGAGCAACTAATGAAAAACTGTTTTTT. Residues: CATSEPHRATNEKLFF.

The chain recombines TRBV29-1 with TRBJ2-1; 9 nucleotides agree with TRBD1. V trimming: 3 bases; J trimming: 6 bases; junction bases outside the gene matches: 3. This CDR3 spans 13 amino acids. Germline loops: CDR1 SQVTM, CDR2 ANQGSEA. CDR3 residues: CSVEGQGPNEQFF. CDR3 bases: TGCAGCGTTGAGGGACAGGGCCCCAATGAGCAGTTCTTC.

This clonotype was counted at least ten times. V is TRBV12-3 or TRBV12-4 and J is TRBJ2-7; 7 nucleotides match TRBD1. The CDR3 totals 13 residues. J gave up 3 bases and V 3 bases, and 2 bases lay outside the gene matches. The CDR3 DNA is TGTGCCAGCAGTTTGGGGACAGTCTACGAGCAGTACTTC. Its protein product is CASSLGTVYEQYF.

The V gene is TRBV20-1, the J gene TRBJ1-2; D perhaps matches TRBD1 (5 bases). This CDR3 has 10 residues. Looked up from germline, CDR1 is DFQATT and CDR2 is SNEGSKA (reference sequence). The V gene lost 2 bases and the J gene lost 8 bases, with 6 bases spanning the gap. The CDR3 spells CSARWDGYTF. As DNA, the CDR3 is TGCAGTGCTAGATGGGACGGCTACACCTTC.

A note on this clonotype: The junction and the germline gene differ at one end; a read error may be behind it. The rearrangement joins TRBV3-1 to TRBJ2-7; TRBD2 matches at 12 bases. The germline gives CDR1 LGHDT, CDR2 YNNKEL (reference sequence). This CDR3 contains 14 residues. The CDR3 reads CASSQEATSGGLNF. For the CDR3, the DNA is TGTGCCAGCAGCCAAGAGGCGACTAGCGGGGGCCTTAACTTC.

This clonotype was detected ten times or more. The chain couples TRBV29-1 to TRBJ2-5; D uncertain. This CDR3 has 11 residues. Germline V CDR1 and CDR2: SQVTM, ANQGSEA. The V end was cut by 5 bases, the J end by 5 bases, with 9 bases between. CDR3 residues: CSVQVGETQYF. As DNA, the CDR3 is TGCAGCGTTCAAGTTGGGGAGACCCAGTACTTC.

The chain is built from TRBV6-6 and TRBJ1-1; perhaps TRBD1 as D (5 bases). The CDR3 contains 15 residues. CDR1 and CDR2 from the germline V gene are MNHNY and SVGAGI (reference sequence). The V and J ends lost 2 bases and 3 bases respectively, with 13 bases between them. DNA for the CDR3: TGTGCCAGCAGTTACCCCTTGGGGGGAGACACTGAAGCTTTCTTT. Its protein product is CASSYPLGGDTEAFF.

This clonotype was found a few times. The J gene is TRBJ2-1, the V gene TRBV27; D gene ambiguous. There are 15 residues in the CDR3. V was cut by 2 bases and J by 0 bases, with 8 bases left in between. From germline, CDR1 is MNHEY and CDR2 SMNVEV (reference sequence). CDR3 residues: CASSLGAYSYNEQFF. The DNA of the CDR3 is TGTGCCAGCAGTTTAGGCGCGTACTCCTACAATGAGCAGTTCTTC.

In nucleotides, the CDR3 is TGCGCCAGCAGCTCTTTCATCCCCGGAGGGGCCGGTACCGGGGAGCTGTTTTTT. Protein sequence: CASSSFIPGGAGTGELFF. The chain joins TRBV5-1 to TRBJ2-2; TRBD2 might be the D (6 bases). CDR1 is SGHRS, CDR2 YFSETQ, per germline. The V end was cut by 3 bases, the J end by 5 bases, with 23 bases between. This CDR3 has 18 amino acids.

The chain is built from TRBV13 and TRBJ2-1, with D perhaps matching TRBD2 (5 bases). The CDR3 contains 16 residues. Per germline, CDR1 PRHDT and CDR2 FYEKMQ (reference sequence). Between the trimmed V and J ends, which lost 5 bases and 3 bases, there was a span of 17 bases. The CDR3 loop is CASSPESGKSYNEQFF. Here the CDR3 DNA reads TGTGCCAGCAGCCCCGAGTCGGGAAAGAGCTACAATGAGCAGTTCTTC. Full variable domain (missing parts from reference TRBV13 and TRBJ2-1): AAGVIQSPRHLIKEKRETATLKCYPIPRHDTVYWYQQGPGQDPQFLISFYEKMQSDKGSIPDRFSAQQFSDYHSELNMSSLELGDSALYFCASSPESGKSYNEQFFGPGTRLTVL.

V gene TRBV7-3 combines with J gene TRBJ2-7, with D possibly being TRBD1 or TRBD2 (5 bases each). Trimming took off 0 bases at V and 2 bases at J, with 14 bases between the two ends. CDR3 size: 16 residues. Germline V gene data show CDR1 as SGHTA and CDR2 as FQGTGA. In nucleotides, the CDR3 is TGTGCCAGCAGCTTAACGGGACCTGCGACCCCCTACGAGCAGTACTTC. Protein sequence: CASSLTGPATPYEQYF.

The rearrangement uses TRBV6-1 and TRBJ2-1; D uncertain. This CDR3 is built from 13 residues. Germline-derived CDR1 and CDR2 are MNHNS and SASEGT. Deletions cut 4 bases from V and 5 bases from J, with 9 bases between. DNA for the CDR3: TGTGCCAGCAGTGTTGCAGGTGACAATGAGCAGTTCTTC. It translates to CASSVAGDNEQFF.

This clonotype appeared a few times. The rearrangement joins TRBV20-1 to TRBJ2-3; the match to TRBD2 covers 10 bases. The J segment lost 4 bases and the V segment lost 4 bases, leaving 5 bases of the junction unmatched. The V gene's germline CDR1 is DFQATT and CDR2 SNEGSKA (reference sequence). The CDR3 spans 14 residues. This chain's CDR3 is CSAIAGGLADTQYF. In nucleotides, the CDR3 is TGCAGTGCTATAGCGGGAGGTCTGGCAGATACGCAGTATTTT.

This clonotype occurred a few times. This rearrangement joins TRBV2 to TRBJ1-6; no clear D. Germline-derived CDR1 and CDR2 are SNHLY and FYNNEI. The CDR3 covers 16 residues. V was pared by 0 bases and J by 10 bases, with 16 bases between. Written as DNA, the CDR3 is TGTGCCAGCAGTGAAGCTCCTGATACAGCTTCCTCACCCCTCCACTTT. It encodes CASSEAPDTASSPLHF.

The sample holds a few counts of this clonotype. The genes are TRBV20-1 and TRBJ2-7; D might be TRBD2 (6 bases). The CDR3 runs to 11 residues. Trimming shortened V by 3 bases and J by 12 bases, and 15 bases separated the two germline ends. Germline V gene sequence: CDR1 DFQATT, CDR2 SNEGSKA (reference sequence). In nucleotides, the CDR3 is TGCAGTGCTAGGACTAGTGAGCTTTGGTACTTC. Translated, it gives CSARTSELWYF.

In its sample, this clonotype was seen many times. This chain links TRBV2 with TRBJ2-7, with 8 nucleotides matching TRBD1. This CDR3 spans 13 amino acids. The ends lost 8 bases at V and 0 bases at J; junction bases unmatched: 3. Germline CDR1 and CDR2: SNHLY and FYNNEI. CDR3: CASRGQGSYEQYF. The CDR3 coding sequence is TGTGCCAGCCGAGGACAGGGCTCCTACGAGCAGTACTTC. Using reference TRBV2 and TRBJ2-7 for the parts outside the CDR3, the full variable domain is EPEVTQTPSHQVTQMGQEVILRCVPISNHLYFYWYRQILGQKVEFLVSFYNNEISEKSEIFDDQFSVERPDGSNFTLKIRSTKLEDSAMYFCASRGQGSYEQYFGPGTRLTVT.

This chain connects TRBV20-1 to TRBJ2-7; tentatively, D is TRBD2 (6 bases). TRBJ2-1 explains the end of the DNA better; the J call may be wrong. The CDR3 runs 13 residues. Per the germline V gene, CDR1 is DFQATT and CDR2 is SNEGSKA (reference sequence). CDR3 DNA sequence: TGCAGCGTTCTAGCGATGGGTTGGAATGAGCAGTTCTTC. This translates into CSVLAMGWNEQFF.

A few counts support this clonotype. The rearrangement joins TRBV6-1 to TRBJ1-2, with D maybe TRBD1 (6 bases). The CDR3 contains 15 residues. Germline V gene lookup returns CDR1 MNHNS and CDR2 SASEGT. The V gene lost 7 bases and the J gene lost 4 bases, with 19 bases spanning the gap. CDR3 bases: TGTGCCAGCACCGGACCCCCGCCGGACAGCTATGGCTACACCTTC. It is translated as CASTGPPPDSYGYTF.

The chain combines TRBV7-9 with TRBJ2-4, with 9 bases identical to TRBD2. CDR1 is SEHNR and CDR2 is FQNEAQ in the germline V gene (reference sequence). V shed 1 base and J 5 bases; nucleotides not matched to a gene: 6. The CDR3 contains 16 residues. The CDR3 nucleotides are TGTGCCAGCAGCTTAGACGGCGGGGGGGATCAAAACATTCAGTACTTC. Its protein is CASSLDGGGDQNIQYF. Using reference TRBV7-9 and TRBJ2-4 for the parts outside the CDR3, the full variable domain is DTGVSQNPRHKITKRGQNVTFRCDPISEHNRLYWYRQTLGQGPEFLTYFQNEAQLEKSRLLSDRFSAERPKGSFSTLEIQRTEQGDSAMYLCASSLDGGGDQNIQYFGAGTRLSVL.

The chain has TRBV4-2 and TRBJ2-5; tentatively, D is TRBD1 (5 bases). The CDR3 extends over 15 amino acids. With 1 base removed from V and 3 bases from J, the gap between germline ends came to 12 bases. Germline-derived CDR1 and CDR2 are LGHNA and YNFKEQ. The DNA for the CDR3 is TGTGCCAGCAGCCAAGGAACCAGGGATGAAGAGACCCAGTACTTC. Translation gives CASSQGTRDEETQYF.

This clonotype has only a few counts. Mismatch with germline at one junction end may stem from a read error. The V call is TRBV7-9, the J call TRBJ2-2; the D is unclear. Germline CDR1 SEHNR, CDR2 FQNEAQ (reference sequence). The CDR3 runs 14 residues. CDR3 bases: TGTGCCGGCAGCTTGGGCAGTTACACCGGGGAGCTGTTTTTT. Translated, it gives CAGSLGSYTGELFF.

This sequence joins TRBV20-1 and TRBJ2-7; TRBD2 matches at 7 bases. V shed 5 bases and J 7 bases; nucleotides not matched to a gene: 8. From germline, CDR1 is DFQATT and CDR2 SNEGSKA (reference sequence). The CDR3 consists of 12 residues. The CDR3: CSALGRANEQYF. CDR3 DNA: TGCAGTGCTTTAGGGAGGGCCAATGAGCAGTACTTC.

This chain connects TRBV6-6 to TRBJ1-3; unclear D gene. The CDR3 is 14 residues long. V was shortened by 8 bases and J by 0 bases, with 11 bases between the two germline ends. Germline-derived CDR1 and CDR2 are MNHNY and SVGAGI (reference sequence). The CDR3 sequence: CASVVSSSGNTIYF. As DNA, the CDR3 is TGTGCCAGCGTTGTATCATCCTCTGGAAACACCATATATTTT.

The genes are TRBV6-5 and TRBJ1-1; 8 bases match TRBD1. In germline, CDR1 is MNHEY, CDR2 SVGAGI. V trimming: 2 bases; J trimming: 2 bases; junction bases outside the gene matches: 10. The CDR3 totals 17 residues. The CDR3 bases are TGTGCCAGCAGTTACGGACAGGGCTCCCTTCTAAACACTGAAGCTTTCTTT. Amino acids: CASSYGQGSLLNTEAFF.

V and J are TRBV28 and TRBJ1-3; TRBD1 aligns across 12 bases. Germline CDR1 is MDHEN and CDR2 is SYDVKM. The CDR3 covers 16 residues. The trim removed 6 bases at V and 4 bases at J, leaving 7 bases unmatched. This CDR3 reads CASSSGTGGSGNTIYF. The CDR3 DNA reads as TGTGCCAGCAGCTCCGGGACAGGGGGCTCGGGAAACACCATATATTTT.